A single T cell receptor (beta chain) is shown here with its context. In the authors' methods: Estimation of nucleated cell counts relied on the amplification of reference gene primers. Profiled with immunoSEQ multiplex PCR; TCRdb holds only in-frame clones, not every one. V and J calls and clone size are those listed in that table; D and trimming were worked out from the DNA. The sample has 95,000 to 130,000 clones, over 80% seen once. These data belong to a study of blood T cell repertoires in COVID-19. Study as a whole: The United States, Italy and Spain provided the acute and convalescent COVID-19 samples. Sample material is recorded as cDNA or gDNA derived from T cells, B-cell-depleted T cells, or PBMCs.

Germline CDR1 reads SEHNR; CDR2 reads FQNEAQ (reference sequence). CDR3 size: 15 residues. V dropped 5 bases and J dropped 1 base, with 11 bases sitting between them. This TCR was sampled from a young man with acute or convalescent COVID-19. The V gene is TRBV7-9, the J gene TRBJ2-2; D might be TRBD1 (6 bases). Material: peripheral blood. CDR3 bases: TGTGCCAGCAGCGCCCGGGACAAGAACACCGGGGAGCTGTTTTTT. This sequence encodes CASSARDKNTGELFF.